This T cell receptor beta chain was observed in a study of blood T cell repertoires in COVID-19. Looking at the study overall: Sources were T cells, B-cell-depleted T cells, or PBMCs; the material itself was cDNA or gDNA.

The table came from immunoSEQ multiplex PCR; TCRdb's copy has only in-frame clones and leaves some out. The sample comprises about 370,000 clones, approximately 90% of which are singletons, and roughly 0.86% rests with the top ten. CDR1 is SGHRS and CDR2 is YFSETQ in the germline V gene. V shed 4 bases, J shed 4 bases, and the junction held 5 bases outside the gene matches. There are 15 residues in the CDR3. As concerns this clone: The same CDR3 also results from other DNA sequences found in this sample.

This TCR was sampled from a woman aged 40 to 50 who had been exposed to COVID-19. The rearrangement uses TRBV5-1 and TRBJ2-1, with 10 bases lining up with TRBD1. Sequences were obtained from PBMCs or T cells enriched from blood (not recorded which). CDR3 bases: TGCGCCAGCAGCCCACCGGGACAGGGGTACAATGAGCAGTTCTTC. Residues: CASSPPGQGYNEQFF.